Here is one TCR beta chain with its context. Its target is unknown. Trimming shortened V by 5 bases and J by 1 base, and 11 bases separated the two germline ends. The CDR3 totals 14 residues. Germline-derived CDR1 and CDR2 are SGHTA and FQGNSA. These data originate in a study of OX40 agonist ivuxolimab in advanced cancers. Study-level background: Among those enrolled, mean age was roughly 62 years (range roughly 23 to 85) and about 81% were male. Overall study findings and caveats: Some of the lowest clonal expansion was seen in partial responders at 0.1-3.0 mg/kg.

Any history of autoimmune disease or systemic immunosuppression disqualified patients. TCRdb's table, derived via immunoSEQ multiplex PCR, lists solely in-frame clones and lacks some. The sample has more than 45,000 clones; approximately 85% are singletons. Sample: CD4+ or CD8+ T cells sorted from blood, taken in a trial of the OX40 agonist ivuxolimab. The sequence came from an adult with an advanced solid tumor such as melanoma, head and neck, liver or kidney cancer. The chain combines TRBV7-2 with TRBJ1-2; no definite D call. CDR3 loop: CASSPGVINYGYTF. Written as DNA, the CDR3 is TGTGCCAGCAGCCCCGGGGTCATTAACTATGGCTACACCTTC.